This T cell receptor (beta chain) derives from a study of T cells in Graves' hyperthyroidism and ophthalmopathy. On this clonotype itself: The antigen is unknown.

Template material for amplifying TCR beta CDR3 regions consisted of RNA transcripts. Using the HTBI primer set, a first-round RT-PCR was run on the TCR CDR3. MiXCR, applied by TCRdb to the multiplex PCR reads, yields one record per CDR3 protein. The table lists 220,000 or so distinct CDR3 sequences, around 15% of them singletons. The germline CDR1 and CDR2 sequences are SGHTA and FQGTGA. The CDR3 loop spans 13 amino acids. The V and J ends lost 5 bases and 7 bases respectively, with 14 bases between them. Study outcomes and limitations: Appearing also in blood were most of the thyroid clonotypes expanded above 0.001.

Uncontrolled infection, other autoimmune disease, pregnancy or lactation led to exclusion. PBMCs were obtained from 7.5 to 10 ml fresh peripheral blood. Sequenced material: blood. The origin of this receptor is a woman younger than 30 with Graves' ophthalmopathy. V is TRBV7-3 and J is TRBJ1-1; D is unresolved. The CDR3: CASSHVRGIEAFF. In DNA, the CDR3 is TGTGCCAGCAGCCATGTACGGGGAATTGAAGCTTTCTTT.